The T cell receptor beta chain described here comes from a study of OX40 agonist ivuxolimab in advanced cancers. Produced via immunoSEQ multiplex PCR; TCRdb's table is partial and in-frame only. Of roughly 30,000 clones in the sample, around 87% are singletons; the top ten hold 25% to 30%. Trimming left V 2 bases short and J 5 bases short, with 18 bases between. Per germline, CDR1 SQVTM and CDR2 ANQGSEA. There are 16 residues in the CDR3. The rearrangement links TRBV29-1 to TRBJ2-2, with D possibly being TRBD1 (6 bases). The clonotype comes from an adult with an advanced solid tumor such as melanoma, head and neck, liver or kidney cancer. Here the sequenced sample was CD4+ or CD8+ T cells sorted from blood, taken in a trial of the OX40 agonist ivuxolimab. CDR3 sequence (DNA): TGCAGCGTTGAATGGATCCAGGGGATCGGGACCGGGGAGCTGTTTTTT. Residues: CSVEWIQGIGTGELFF.